What follows is one T cell receptor (beta chain) and its context. Its antigen is as yet unknown. Germline lookup yields CDR1 SNHLY and CDR2 FYNNEI. Trimming took 2 bases from V and 2 from J, leaving 9 bases between them. The CDR3 sequence is 14 residues long. Sequencing libraries for TCR beta were prepared with iRepertoire HTBI primers and Arm-PCR of CDR3 regions. TCRdb re-derived calls from the multiplex PCR reads in MiXCR, one entry per CDR3 protein. The sample lists about 530,000 distinct CDR3 sequences; around 15% were seen once. Time point meaning: newly diagnosed GD, antithyroid drugs for less than 3 months. RNA extracted from PBMCs served as the sequencing template. The data derive from a study of regulatory T cells in long-lasting Graves disease. Study outcomes and limitations: Among persistent patients, a larger number of public clonotypes were shared (about 3,000) than among newly diagnosed patients (under 1,000). The study found TRBV28, TRBJ1-2 and TRBJ2-5 favored in persistent disease.

These same data were also listed under a study on T cells in Graves' hyperthyroidism and ophthalmopathy. That report notes: Across 18 months, stable Graves' hyperthyroidism was marked by no progression to ophthalmopathy. The HTBI primer set was used in a first-round RT-PCR of the TCR CDR3.

The clonotype comes from a woman aged 35 to 59 with Graves disease. The starting material was peripheral blood mononuclear cells (PBMCs), obtained at new diagnosis, from a patient treated with antithyroid drugs. This chain uses TRBV2 with TRBJ1-2; D uncertain. Here the CDR3 reads CASSEFGGNYGYTF. In DNA, the CDR3 is TGTGCCAGCAGTGAATTCGGTGGGAACTATGGCTACACCTTC.